This passage covers 18 T cell receptor beta chains from one sample sequenced in a study of control samples from healthy donors and cancer patients. Only in-frame clones appear in the TCRdb table, and some are missing; sequencing was by immunoSEQ multiplex PCR. The profile shows 110,000 or so clones, almost 85% of them singletons. Sequencing was performed on blood. The source is a man aged 18-30 years in good health.

The rearrangement joins TRBV5-1 to TRBJ2-7, with 10 bases aligning to TRBD1. V gave up 0 bases and J gave up 4 bases; unmatched junction bases: 10. The germline V gene has CDR1 SGHRS and CDR2 YFSETQ. The CDR3 runs 17 residues. The CDR3 loop is CASSLGPAGQGQYEQYF. The CDR3 nucleotides are TGCGCCAGCAGCTTGGGCCCGGCGGGACAGGGGCAATACGAGCAGTACTTC.

This chain joins TRBV7-2 and TRBJ2-7; no clear D gene. Germline V lookup: CDR1 SGHTA, CDR2 FQGNSA. The CDR3 has 15 residues. V was trimmed by 8 bases and J by 3 bases, leaving 20 bases between them. The chain's CDR3 is CASQAARVALYEQYF. CDR3 coding DNA: TGTGCCAGCCAAGCCGCTCGGGTGGCCCTCTACGAGCAGTACTTC.

This clone was picked up a small number of times. The chain's CDR3 is CASSYRVDSDTQYF. CDR3 bases: TGTGCCAGCAGTTACAGGGTTGACTCAGATACGCAGTATTTT. This chain links TRBV6-5 with TRBJ2-3; D is unclear. CDR1 is MNHEY and CDR2 is SVGAGI in the germline V gene. The CDR3 has 14 residues. V dropped 2 bases and J dropped 4 bases, with 10 bases sitting between them.

The gene calls are TRBV14 and TRBJ2-5; the D gene is possibly TRBD2 (6 bases). The CDR3 is made up of 17 amino acids. Germline V lookup: CDR1 SGHDN, CDR2 FVKESK. Trimming pared 0 bases from V and 2 bases from J, leaving 16 bases between. CDR3 coding DNA: TGTGCCAGCAGCCAAGATCGGCTAGCAGGAGGGCAAGAGACCCAGTACTTC. The encoded protein is CASSQDRLAGGQETQYF. The full variable domain, completed using reference TRBV14 and TRBJ2-5, is EAGVTQFPSHSVIEKGQTVTLRCDPISGHDNLYWYRRVMGKEIKFLLHFVKESKQDESGMPNNRFLAERTGGTYSTLKVQPAELEDSGVYFCASSQDRLAGGQETQYFGPGTRLLVL.

V and J are TRBV6-6 and TRBJ2-7; a possible D gene is TRBD2 (6 bases). Trimming cost V 7 bases and J 0 bases, with 13 bases left between them. The CDR3 sequence is 14 residues long. Per the germline V gene, CDR1 is MNHNY and CDR2 is SVGAGI (reference sequence). The CDR3 is CASKGGGSSYEQYF. The CDR3 region has the DNA TGTGCCAGCAAGGGAGGAGGAAGCTCCTACGAGCAGTACTTC.

In this sample, this clone turned up a few times. V usage is TRBV28 and J usage is TRBJ1-5; no clear D. Trimming stripped 1 base from V and 7 bases from J, with 14 bases between. The CDR3 has 15 amino acids. The germline V gene has CDR1 MDHEN and CDR2 SYDVKM. This CDR3 reads CASSLFAGVGQPQHF. The CDR3 region has the DNA TGTGCCAGCAGTTTATTTGCCGGGGTCGGGCAGCCCCAGCATTTT.

This clone has just a few counts. This sequence joins TRBV5-4 and TRBJ1-2; no firm D call. V dropped 4 bases and J dropped 1 base, with 11 bases sitting between them. Per the germline V gene, CDR1 is SGHNT and CDR2 is YYREEE (reference sequence). The CDR3 covers 14 residues. CDR3 amino acids: CASSIGRINYGYTF. The DNA for the CDR3 is TGTGCCAGCAGCATTGGACGTATTAACTATGGCTACACCTTC.

The chain uses TRBV29-1 and TRBJ2-5; TRBD1 agrees at 7 bases. In germline, CDR1 is SQVTM, CDR2 ANQGSEA. V was pared by 3 bases and J by 2 bases, with 6 bases of the junction left unmatched. The CDR3 runs to 14 residues. CDR3 sequence (DNA): TGCAGCGTTGAGTCCCCGGGACAGCAAGAGACCCAGTACTTC. Translating gives CSVESPGQQETQYF.

V is TRBV19 and J is TRBJ2-3, with a weak D call TRBD1 (6 bases). V dropped 6 bases and J dropped 0 bases, with 13 bases sitting between them. Germline V gene data show CDR1 as LNHDA and CDR2 as SQIVND (reference sequence). The CDR3 covers 15 residues. CDR3 amino acids: CASSRSDSSTDTQYF. The CDR3 coding sequence is TGTGCCAGTAGCCGGTCGGACAGTAGCACAGATACGCAGTATTTT.

The rearrangement links TRBV13 to TRBJ2-7; weak D call: TRBD1 (5 bases). Germline assignment: CDR1 PRHDT and CDR2 FYEKMQ (reference sequence). V was pared by 5 bases and J by 4 bases, with 18 bases between. The CDR3 has 15 amino acids. CDR3 coding DNA: TGTGCCAGCAGCATCGCCAGGGAAAGAGCTTACGAGCAGTACTTC. Translated: CASSIARERAYEQYF.

The V call is TRBV7-2, the J call TRBJ1-1, with TRBD1 as a possible D gene (5 bases). Germline V CDR1 and CDR2: SGHTA, FQGNSA. The CDR3 loop spans 13 amino acids. V lost 3 bases, J lost 4 bases, and 9 bases lay in between. The CDR3 region has the DNA TGTGCCAGCAGCTTCGGGGCGGCCACTGAAGCTTTCTTT. Amino acid sequence: CASSFGAATEAFF.

This chain joins TRBV6-2 or TRBV6-3 and TRBJ2-1, with 14 bases lining up with TRBD2. After removal of 2 bases from V and 3 bases from J, the junction contained 6 bases not matched to a gene. The CDR3 runs to 18 residues. Germline-derived CDR1 and CDR2 are MNHEY and SVGEGT. CDR3 nucleotides: TGTGCCAGCAGTTACAGACTAGCGGGGGGGCTTGTCTACAATGAGCAGTTCTTC. It specifies CASSYRLAGGLVYNEQFF.

J is TRBJ1-2 and V is TRBV9, with D hard to call. V lost 10 bases, J lost 7 bases, and 41 bases lay in between. This CDR3 is 20 amino acids long. Per germline, CDR1 SGDLS and CDR2 YYNGEE. Here the CDR3 reads CARQAKRGLRPGPLTFGYTF. CDR3 bases: TGTGCCCGCCAAGCAAAACGAGGTCTTAGACCGGGCCCACTAACTTTTGGCTACACCTTC. Filled out from reference TRBV9 and TRBJ1-2, the complete variable domain reads DSGVTQTPKHLITATGQRVTLRCSPRSGDLSVYWYQQSLDQGLQFLIQYYNGEERAKGNILERFSAQQFPDLHSELNLSSLELGDSALYFCARQAKRGLRPGPLTFGYTFGSGTRLTVV.

This clone has just a few counts. The chain recombines TRBV25-1 with TRBJ1-5, with D hard to call. Trimming stripped 10 bases from V and 4 bases from J, with 11 bases between. Germline-derived CDR1 and CDR2 are MGHDK and SYGVNS. The CDR3 length is 12 residues. The CDR3 DNA is TGTGCCACTTCGACTAGTAATCAGCCCCAGCATTTT. It is translated as CATSTSNQPQHF.

The chain's CDR3 is CAAGTLNSYEQYF. In DNA form, the CDR3 reads TGTGCCGCCGGGACCCTAAACTCCTACGAGCAGTACTTC. The chain joins TRBV28 to TRBJ2-7; D possibly matches TRBD1 or TRBD2 (5 bases each). V lost 11 bases and J lost 0, with 14 bases in between. CDR1 and CDR2 (germline): MDHEN, SYDVKM. CDR3 size: 13 residues. Supplemented by reference TRBV28 and TRBJ2-7, the full variable domain reads DVKVTQSSRYLVKRTGEKVFLECVQDMDHENMFWYRQDPGLGLRLIYFSYDVKMKEKGDIPEGYSVSREKKERFSLILESASTNQTSMYLCAAGTLNSYEQYFGPGTRLTVT.

V is TRBV11-2 and J is TRBJ1-1, with D uncertain. This CDR3 comprises 15 residues. Trimming took 6 bases from V and 1 from J, leaving 15 bases between them. Germline V CDR1 and CDR2: SGHAT, FQNNGV. CDR3 in DNA: TGTGCCAGCAGATCAGAGGGCACGGGGAACACTGAAGCTTTCTTT. As protein: CASRSEGTGNTEAFF.

This clone was detected a few times. The J gene is TRBJ2-1, the V gene TRBV5-1, with 9 bases matching TRBD2. The CDR3 length is 16 residues. With 0 bases clipped from V and 9 bases from J, the junction kept 10 bases outside the gene matches. Germline V gene sequence: CDR1 SGHRS, CDR2 YFSETQ. The chain's CDR3 is CASSLGAGGQGSEQFF. The CDR3 DNA reads as TGCGCCAGCAGCTTGGGAGCGGGGGGCCAGGGGAGTGAGCAGTTCTTC.

CDR3 bases: TGTGCCAGCAGTACGGGACTAGATACCGGGGAGCTGTTTTTT. Its protein is CASSTGLDTGELFF. The chain joins TRBV6-5 to TRBJ2-2, with 8 bases matching TRBD2. This CDR3 has 14 amino acids. Trimming cost V 5 bases and J 5 bases; bases outside gene matches: 4. CDR1 and CDR2 from the germline V gene are MNHEY and SVGAGI.